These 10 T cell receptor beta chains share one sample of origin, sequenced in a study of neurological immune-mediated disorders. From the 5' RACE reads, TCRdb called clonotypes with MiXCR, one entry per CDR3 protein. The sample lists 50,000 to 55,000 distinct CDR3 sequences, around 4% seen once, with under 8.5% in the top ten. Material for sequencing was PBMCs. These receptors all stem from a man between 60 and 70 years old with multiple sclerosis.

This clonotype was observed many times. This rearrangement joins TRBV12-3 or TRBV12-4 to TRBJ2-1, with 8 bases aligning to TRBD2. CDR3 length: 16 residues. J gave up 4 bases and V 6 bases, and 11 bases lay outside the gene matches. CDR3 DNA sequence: TGTGCCAGCAGCCTAATCAGCGGGAGTAAGTACAATGAGCAGTTCTTC. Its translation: CASSLISGSKYNEQFF.

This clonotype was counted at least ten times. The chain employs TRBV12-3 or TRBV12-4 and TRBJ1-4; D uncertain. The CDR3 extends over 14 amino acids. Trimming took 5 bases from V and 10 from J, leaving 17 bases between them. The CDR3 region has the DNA TGTGCCAGCAGTAGCTCCGCAGGATCGGCAAAACTGTTTTTT. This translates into CASSSSAGSAKLFF.

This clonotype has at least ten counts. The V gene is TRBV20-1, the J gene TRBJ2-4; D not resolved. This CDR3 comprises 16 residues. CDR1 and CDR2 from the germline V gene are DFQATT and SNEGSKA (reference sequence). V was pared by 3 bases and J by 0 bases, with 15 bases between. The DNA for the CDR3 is TGCAGTGCTAGGGTAGCTGGCTCCCTAGCCAAAAACATTCAGTACTTC. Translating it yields CSARVAGSLAKNIQYF.

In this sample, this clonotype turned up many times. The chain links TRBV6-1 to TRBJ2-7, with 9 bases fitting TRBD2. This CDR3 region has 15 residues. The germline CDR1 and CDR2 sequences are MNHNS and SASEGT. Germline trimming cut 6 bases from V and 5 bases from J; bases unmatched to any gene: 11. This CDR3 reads CASRGYGSGSHEQYF. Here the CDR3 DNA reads TGTGCCAGCAGGGGGTACGGTAGCGGGAGTCACGAGCAGTACTTC.

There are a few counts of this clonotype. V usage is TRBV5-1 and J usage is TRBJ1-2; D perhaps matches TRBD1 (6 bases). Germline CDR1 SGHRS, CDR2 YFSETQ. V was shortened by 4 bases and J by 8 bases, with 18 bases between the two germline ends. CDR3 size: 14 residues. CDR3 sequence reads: CASSPDQNRDGYTF. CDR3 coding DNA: TGCGCCAGCAGCCCCGACCAGAACAGGGACGGCTACACCTTC.

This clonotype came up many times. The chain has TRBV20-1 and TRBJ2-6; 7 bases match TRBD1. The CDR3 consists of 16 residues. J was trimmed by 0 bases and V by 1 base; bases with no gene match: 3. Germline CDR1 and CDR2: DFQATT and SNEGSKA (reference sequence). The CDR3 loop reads CSARVQGDSGANVLTF. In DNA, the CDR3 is TGCAGTGCTAGAGTGCAGGGGGACTCTGGGGCCAACGTCCTGACTTTC.

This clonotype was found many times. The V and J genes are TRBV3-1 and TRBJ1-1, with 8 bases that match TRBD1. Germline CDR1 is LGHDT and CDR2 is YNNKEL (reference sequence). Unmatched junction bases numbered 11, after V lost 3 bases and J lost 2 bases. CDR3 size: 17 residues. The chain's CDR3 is CASSHPRGQAYNTEAFF. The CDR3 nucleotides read TGTGCCAGCAGCCATCCCCGGGGACAGGCCTATAACACTGAAGCTTTCTTT.

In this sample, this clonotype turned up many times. The CDR3 spells CASSSRATGYYGYTF. The CDR3 coding sequence is TGTGCCAGCAGCTCCCGCGCAACAGGGTACTATGGCTACACCTTC. J is TRBJ1-2 and V is TRBV7-6; possible D gene TRBD1, 6 bases. The germline V and J ends were trimmed by 4 bases and 3 bases, with 15 bases remaining between them. Germline CDR1 reads SGHVS; CDR2 reads FNYEAQ. This CDR3 spans 15 amino acids.

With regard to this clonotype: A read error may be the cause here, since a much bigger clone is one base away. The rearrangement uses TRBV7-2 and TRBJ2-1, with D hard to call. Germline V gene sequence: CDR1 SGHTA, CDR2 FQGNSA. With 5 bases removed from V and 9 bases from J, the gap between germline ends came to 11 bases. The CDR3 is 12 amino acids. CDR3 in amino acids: CASSPHGREQFF. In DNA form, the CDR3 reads TGTGCCAGCAGCCCCCACGGGCGTGAGCAGTTCTTC. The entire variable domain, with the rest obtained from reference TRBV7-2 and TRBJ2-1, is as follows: GAGVSQSPSNKVTEKGKDVELRCDPISGHTALYWYRQSLGQGLEFLIYFQGNSAPDKSGLPSDRFSAERTGGSVSTLTIQRTQQEDSAVYLCASSPHGREQFFGPGTRLTVL.

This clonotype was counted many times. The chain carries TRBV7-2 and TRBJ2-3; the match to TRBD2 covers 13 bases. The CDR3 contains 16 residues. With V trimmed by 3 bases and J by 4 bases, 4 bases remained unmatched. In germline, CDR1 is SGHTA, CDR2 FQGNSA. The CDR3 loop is CASSFTSGGGADTQYF. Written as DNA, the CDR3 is TGTGCCAGCAGCTTCACTAGCGGGGGGGGCGCAGATACGCAGTATTTT.